Listed below are T cell receptor beta chains from one sample, sequenced in a study of cytomegalovirus exposure and HLA in healthy donors. TCRdb's table, derived via immunoSEQ multiplex PCR, lists solely in-frame clones and lacks some. The table includes about 94,000 clones, approximately 72% detected once. The specimen sequenced was PBMCs. These receptors all come from a man between 40 and 49 years old in good health and CMV-seropositive. Both conserved end residues are part of each CDR3. The order of the fields is V gene, J gene, CDR3 protein.

v_call: TRBV9
j_call: TRBJ1-5
cdr3_aa: CASSVTGKNQPQHF

v_call: TRBV10-3
j_call: TRBJ2-1
cdr3_aa: CAISENRDNEQFF

v_call: TRBV9
j_call: TRBJ1-1
cdr3_aa: CASSARTGSNTEAFF

v_call: TRBV2
j_call: TRBJ2-5
cdr3_aa: CASSDTASGETQYF

v_call: TRBV4-3
j_call: TRBJ1-5
cdr3_aa: CASSQDLSGGGGQPQHF

v_call: TRBV2
j_call: TRBJ2-6
cdr3_aa: CASSNGGGSGANVLTF

v_call: TRBV5-4
j_call: TRBJ2-7
cdr3_aa: CASSLNRQGLSYEQYF

v_call: TRBV14
j_call: TRBJ2-1
cdr3_aa: CASSPPRTSENNEQFF

v_call: TRBV2
j_call: TRBJ2-5
cdr3_aa: CASSDEETQYF

v_call: TRBV7-3
j_call: TRBJ1-1
cdr3_aa: CASSPGTGYTEAFF

v_call: TRBV7-9
j_call: TRBJ1-4
cdr3_aa: CASSTHIEKLFF

v_call: TRBV9
j_call: TRBJ1-3
cdr3_aa: CASSVEGTGVGNTIYF

v_call: TRBV5-5
j_call: TRBJ2-3
cdr3_aa: CASSLGSLAGATDTQYF

v_call: TRBV5-1
j_call: TRBJ1-2
cdr3_aa: CASSLLQGYDGYTF

v_call: TRBV10-3
j_call: TRBJ2-2
cdr3_aa: CAISGAGSTGELFF

v_call: TRBV19
j_call: TRBJ2-2
cdr3_aa: CASSIAGVTTGELFF

v_call: TRBV6-5
j_call: TRBJ2-5
cdr3_aa: CASSYSRGQETQYF

v_call: TRBV29-1
j_call: TRBJ1-2
cdr3_aa: CSVERGGYYGYTF

v_call: TRBV18
j_call: TRBJ2-1
cdr3_aa: CASSPRQESDEQFF

v_call: TRBV15
j_call: TRBJ1-4
cdr3_aa: CATSRWAGGANEKLFF

v_call: TRBV19
j_call: TRBJ2-5
cdr3_aa: CASGGTGEGETQYF

v_call: TRBV18
j_call: TRBJ1-1
cdr3_aa: CASSPLTGGGTEAFF

v_call: TRBV5-1
j_call: TRBJ1-1
cdr3_aa: CASSLRGGMNTEAFF

v_call: TRBV5-6
j_call: TRBJ2-2
cdr3_aa: CASSDGLAGVPTNTGELFF

v_call: TRBV7-9
j_call: TRBJ1-1
cdr3_aa: CASSSIPGRMNTEAFF

v_call: TRBV7-9
j_call: TRBJ2-7
cdr3_aa: CASSFGTGRGYEQYF

v_call: TRBV29-1
j_call: TRBJ2-3
cdr3_aa: CSVVTSGRQDTQYF

v_call: TRBV5-6
j_call: TRBJ2-5
cdr3_aa: CASTDTLQETQYF

v_call: TRBV19
j_call: TRBJ1-2
cdr3_aa: CASSITALNYGYTF

v_call: TRBV2
j_call: TRBJ1-2
cdr3_aa: CASSGTGFVYGYTF

v_call: TRBV6-5
j_call: TRBJ2-7
cdr3_aa: CASSQFSYEQYF

v_call: TRBV5-1
j_call: TRBJ2-2
cdr3_aa: CASSQGLNTGELFF

v_call: TRBV29-1
j_call: TRBJ1-2
cdr3_aa: CSARGGGNLDYGYTF

v_call: TRBV5-1
j_call: TRBJ2-3
cdr3_aa: CASRIAGGTDTQYF

v_call: TRBV21-1
j_call: TRBJ2-1
cdr3_aa: CASSTYRSLCEQFF

v_call: TRBV5-6
j_call: TRBJ2-5
cdr3_aa: CASSLVGTAQETQYF

v_call: TRBV7-8
j_call: TRBJ1-2
cdr3_aa: CASSLGIGTGSGYTF

v_call: TRBV9
j_call: TRBJ1-6
cdr3_aa: CASSVGIQGAYNSPLHF

v_call: TRBV11-2
j_call: TRBJ2-7
cdr3_aa: CASSLAGQGVHEQYF

v_call: TRBV6-5
j_call: TRBJ1-1
cdr3_aa: CASSRMGGPTEAFF

v_call: TRBV6-5
j_call: TRBJ2-1
cdr3_aa: CASSPVSLRQFF